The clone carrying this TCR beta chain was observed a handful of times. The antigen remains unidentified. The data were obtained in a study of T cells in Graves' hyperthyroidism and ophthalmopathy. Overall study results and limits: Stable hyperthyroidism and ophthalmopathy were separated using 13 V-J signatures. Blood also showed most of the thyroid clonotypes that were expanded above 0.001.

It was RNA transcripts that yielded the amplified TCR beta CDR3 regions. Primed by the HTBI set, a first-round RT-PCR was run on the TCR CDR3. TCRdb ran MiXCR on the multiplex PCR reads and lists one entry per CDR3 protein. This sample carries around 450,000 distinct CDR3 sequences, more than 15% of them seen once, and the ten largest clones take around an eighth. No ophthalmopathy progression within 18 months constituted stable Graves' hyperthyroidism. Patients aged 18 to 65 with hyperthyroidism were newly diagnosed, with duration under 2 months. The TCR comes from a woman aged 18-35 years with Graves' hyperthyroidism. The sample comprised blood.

The CDR3: CASSVELGAEQYF. Written as DNA, the CDR3 is TGTGCCAGCAGCGTAGAGCTAGGGGCCGAGCAGTACTTC. The chain carries TRBV9 and TRBJ2-7, with a possible D match to TRBD1 (5 bases). The ends were cut back, 0 bases at V and 6 bases at J, with 10 bases in the middle. The CDR3 covers 13 residues. The germline V gene has CDR1 SGDLS and CDR2 YYNGEE. Filled out from reference TRBV9 and TRBJ2-7, the complete variable domain reads DSGVTQTPKHLITATGQRVTLRCSPRSGDLSVYWYQQSLDQGLQFLIQYYNGEERAKGNILERFSAQQFPDLHSELNLSSLELGDSALYFCASSVELGAEQYFGPGTRLTVT.